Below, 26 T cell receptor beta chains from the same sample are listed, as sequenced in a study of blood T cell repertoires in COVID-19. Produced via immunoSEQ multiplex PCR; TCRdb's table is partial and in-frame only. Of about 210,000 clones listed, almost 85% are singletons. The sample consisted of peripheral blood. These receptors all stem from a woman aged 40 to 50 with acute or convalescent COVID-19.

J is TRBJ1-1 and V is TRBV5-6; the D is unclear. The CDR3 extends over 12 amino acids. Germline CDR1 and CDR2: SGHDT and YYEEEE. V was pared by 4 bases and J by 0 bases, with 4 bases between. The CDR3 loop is CASSAMNTEAFF. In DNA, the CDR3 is TGTGCCAGCAGCGCTATGAACACTGAAGCTTTCTTT.

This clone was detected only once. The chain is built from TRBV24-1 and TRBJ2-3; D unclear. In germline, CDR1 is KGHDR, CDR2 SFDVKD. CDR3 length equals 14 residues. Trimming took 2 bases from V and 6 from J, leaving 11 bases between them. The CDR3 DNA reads TGTGCCACCAGTGATTCGACTGGGTTGGATACGCAGTATTTT. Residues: CATSDSTGLDTQYF.

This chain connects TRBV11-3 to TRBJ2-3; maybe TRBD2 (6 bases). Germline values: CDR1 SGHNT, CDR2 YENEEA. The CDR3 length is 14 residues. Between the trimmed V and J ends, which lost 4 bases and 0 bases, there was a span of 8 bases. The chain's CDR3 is CASSSGTSTDTQYF. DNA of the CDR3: TGTGCCAGCAGCTCCGGGACTAGCACAGATACGCAGTATTTT.

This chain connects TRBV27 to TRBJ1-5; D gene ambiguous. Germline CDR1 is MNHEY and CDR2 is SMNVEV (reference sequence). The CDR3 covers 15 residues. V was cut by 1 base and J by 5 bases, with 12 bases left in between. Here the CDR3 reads CASSLFAGSDQPQHF. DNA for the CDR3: TGTGCCAGCAGTTTATTTGCGGGGAGCGATCAGCCCCAGCATTTT.

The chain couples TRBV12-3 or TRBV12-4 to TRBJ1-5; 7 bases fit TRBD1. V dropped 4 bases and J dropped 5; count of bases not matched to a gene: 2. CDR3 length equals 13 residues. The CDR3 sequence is CASSSTGHQPQHF. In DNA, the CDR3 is TGTGCCAGCAGTTCGACAGGGCATCAGCCCCAGCATTTT.

CDR3 in amino acids: CAWSAGLSNTEAFF. CDR3 DNA sequence: TGTGCCTGGAGTGCGGGACTGTCGAACACTGAAGCTTTCTTT. The V gene is TRBV30, the J gene TRBJ1-1, with D possibly TRBD1 on 5 matching bases. Germline CDR1 reads GTSNPN; CDR2 reads SVGIG (reference sequence). V lost 1 base and J lost 1, with 10 bases in between. The CDR3 has 14 residues.

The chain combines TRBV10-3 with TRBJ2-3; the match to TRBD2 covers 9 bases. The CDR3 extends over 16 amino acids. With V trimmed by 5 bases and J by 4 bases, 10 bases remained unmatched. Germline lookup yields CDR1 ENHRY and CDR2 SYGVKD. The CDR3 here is CAISRKTSGDADTQYF. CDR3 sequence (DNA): TGTGCCATCAGTCGCAAGACTAGCGGCGATGCAGATACGCAGTATTTT.

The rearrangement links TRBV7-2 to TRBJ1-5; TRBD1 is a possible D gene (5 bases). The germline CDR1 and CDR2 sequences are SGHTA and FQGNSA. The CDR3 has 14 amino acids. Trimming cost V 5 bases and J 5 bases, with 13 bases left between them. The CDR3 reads CASSLTGADQPQHF. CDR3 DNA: TGTGCCAGCAGCCTAACAGGTGCCGATCAGCCCCAGCATTTT.

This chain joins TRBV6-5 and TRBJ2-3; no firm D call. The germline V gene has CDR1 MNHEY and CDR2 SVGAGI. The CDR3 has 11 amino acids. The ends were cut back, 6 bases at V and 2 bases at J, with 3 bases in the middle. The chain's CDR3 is CASRATDTQYF. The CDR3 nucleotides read TGTGCCAGCAGGGCCACAGATACGCAGTATTTT.

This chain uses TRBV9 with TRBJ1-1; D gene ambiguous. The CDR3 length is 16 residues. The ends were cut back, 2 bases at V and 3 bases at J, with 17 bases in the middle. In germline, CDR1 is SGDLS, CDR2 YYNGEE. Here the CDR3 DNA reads TGTGCCAGCAGCGTCGGGTGGTCGGGGAAGGACACTGAAGCTTTCTTT. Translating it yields CASSVGWSGKDTEAFF.

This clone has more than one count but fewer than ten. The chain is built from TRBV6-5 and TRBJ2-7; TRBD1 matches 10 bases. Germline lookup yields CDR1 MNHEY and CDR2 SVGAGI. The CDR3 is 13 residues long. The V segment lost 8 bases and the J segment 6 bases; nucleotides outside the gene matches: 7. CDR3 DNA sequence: TGTGCCAGCTGGGGACAGGGGATAACCGAGCAGTACTTC. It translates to CASWGQGITEQYF.

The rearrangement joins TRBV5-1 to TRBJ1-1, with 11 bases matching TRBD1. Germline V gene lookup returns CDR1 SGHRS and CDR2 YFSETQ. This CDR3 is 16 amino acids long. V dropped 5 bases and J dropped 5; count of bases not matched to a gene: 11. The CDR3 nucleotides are TGCGCCAGCAGTTTCATCCCCGGGACAGGGGGAACTGAAGCTTTCTTT. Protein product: CASSFIPGTGGTEAFF.

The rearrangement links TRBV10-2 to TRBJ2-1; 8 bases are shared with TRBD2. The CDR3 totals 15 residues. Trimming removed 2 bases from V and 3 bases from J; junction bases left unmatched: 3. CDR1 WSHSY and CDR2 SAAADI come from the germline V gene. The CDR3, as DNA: TGCGCCAGCAGTGAGGCAGCGGGGGACTACAATGAGCAGTTCTTC. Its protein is CASSEAAGDYNEQFF.

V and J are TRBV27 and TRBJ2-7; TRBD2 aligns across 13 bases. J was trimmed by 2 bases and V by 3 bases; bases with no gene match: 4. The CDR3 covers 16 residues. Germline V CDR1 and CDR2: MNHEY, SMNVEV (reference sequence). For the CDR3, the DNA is TGTGCCAGCAGTTTCTCACTAGCGGGAGGGCCCTACGAGCAGTACTTC. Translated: CASSFSLAGGPYEQYF.

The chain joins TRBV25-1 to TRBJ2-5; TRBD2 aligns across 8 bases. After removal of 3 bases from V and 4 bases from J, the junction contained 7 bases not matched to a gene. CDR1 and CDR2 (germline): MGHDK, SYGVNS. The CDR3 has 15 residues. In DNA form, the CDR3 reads TGTGCCAGCAGTGAGCGTAGGCTAGCGGGAGAGACCCAGTACTTC. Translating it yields CASSERRLAGETQYF.

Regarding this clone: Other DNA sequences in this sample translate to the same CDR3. The CDR3 sequence: CASSPTGLAYNEQFF. The CDR3 DNA follows: TGTGCCAGCAGCCCCACCGGTCTAGCCTACAATGAGCAGTTCTTC. This chain joins TRBV7-2 and TRBJ2-1; D not resolved. This CDR3 has 15 amino acids. Trimming pared 5 bases from V and 2 bases from J, leaving 13 bases between. CDR1 and CDR2 from the germline V gene are SGHTA and FQGNSA.

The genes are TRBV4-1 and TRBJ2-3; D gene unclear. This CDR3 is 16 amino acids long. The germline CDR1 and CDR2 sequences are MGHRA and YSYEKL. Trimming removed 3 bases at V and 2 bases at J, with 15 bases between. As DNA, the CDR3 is TGCGCCAGCAGCCACGGTATCGATATCACCACAGATACGCAGTATTTT. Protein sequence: CASSHGIDITTDTQYF.

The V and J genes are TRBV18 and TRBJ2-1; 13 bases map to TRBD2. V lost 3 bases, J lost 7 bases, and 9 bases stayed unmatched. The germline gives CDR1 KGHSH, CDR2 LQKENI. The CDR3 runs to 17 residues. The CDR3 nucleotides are TGTGCCAGCTCACCTCCTCCGGGACTAGCGGGGTCGAATGAGCAGTTCTTC. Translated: CASSPPPGLAGSNEQFF.

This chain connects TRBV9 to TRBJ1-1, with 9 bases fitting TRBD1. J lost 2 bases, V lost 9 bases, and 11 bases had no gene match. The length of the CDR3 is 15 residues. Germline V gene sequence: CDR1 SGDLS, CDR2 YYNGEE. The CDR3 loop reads CATHSPDRGNTEAFF. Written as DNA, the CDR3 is TGTGCCACTCACAGCCCGGACAGGGGAAACACTGAAGCTTTCTTT. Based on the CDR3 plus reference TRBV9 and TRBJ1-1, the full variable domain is DSGVTQTPKHLITATGQRVTLRCSPRSGDLSVYWYQQSLDQGLQFLIQYYNGEERAKGNILERFSAQQFPDLHSELNLSSLELGDSALYFCATHSPDRGNTEAFFGQGTRLTVV.

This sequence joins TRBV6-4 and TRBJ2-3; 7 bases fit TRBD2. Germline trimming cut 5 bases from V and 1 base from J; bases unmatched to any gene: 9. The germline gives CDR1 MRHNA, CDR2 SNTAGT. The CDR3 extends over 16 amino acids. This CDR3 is CASSRFAGAGTDTQYF. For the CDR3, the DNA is TGTGCCAGCAGTCGGTTTGCGGGAGCTGGCACAGATACGCAGTATTTT.

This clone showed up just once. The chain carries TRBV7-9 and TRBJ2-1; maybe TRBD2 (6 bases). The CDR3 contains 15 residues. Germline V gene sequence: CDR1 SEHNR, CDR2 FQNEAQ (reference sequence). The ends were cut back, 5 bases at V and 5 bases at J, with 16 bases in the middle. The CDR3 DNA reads TGTGCCAGCAGCCAGTCCCCTAGCGAAAACAATGAGCAGTTCTTC. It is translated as CASSQSPSENNEQFF.

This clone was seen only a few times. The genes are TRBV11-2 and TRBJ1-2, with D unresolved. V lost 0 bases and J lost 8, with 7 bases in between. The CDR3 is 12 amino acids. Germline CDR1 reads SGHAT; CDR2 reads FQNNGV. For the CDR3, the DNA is TGTGCCAGCAGCTTAGAAAGCCGGGGCTACACCTTC. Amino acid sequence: CASSLESRGYTF.

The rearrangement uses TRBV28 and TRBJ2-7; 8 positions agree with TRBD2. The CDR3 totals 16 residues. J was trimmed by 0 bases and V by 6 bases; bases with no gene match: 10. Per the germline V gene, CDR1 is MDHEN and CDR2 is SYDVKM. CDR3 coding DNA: TGTGCCAGCAGCTCCCCGGGGGGGCGAAGCTCCTACGAGCAGTACTTC. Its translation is CASSSPGGRSSYEQYF.

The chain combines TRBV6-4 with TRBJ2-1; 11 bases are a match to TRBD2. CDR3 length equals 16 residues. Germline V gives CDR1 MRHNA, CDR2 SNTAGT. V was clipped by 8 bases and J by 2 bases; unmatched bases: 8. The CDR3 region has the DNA TGTGCCAGCTCCCTCGCTAGCGGGAGGACCTACAATGAGCAGTTCTTC. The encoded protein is CASSLASGRTYNEQFF.

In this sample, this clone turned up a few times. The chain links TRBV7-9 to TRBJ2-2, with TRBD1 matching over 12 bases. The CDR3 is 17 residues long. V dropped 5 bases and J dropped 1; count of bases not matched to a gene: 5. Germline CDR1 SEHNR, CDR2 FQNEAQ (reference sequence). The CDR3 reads CASSGRDRGRNTGELFF. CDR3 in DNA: TGTGCCAGCAGCGGACGGGACAGGGGGCGGAACACCGGGGAGCTGTTTTTT.

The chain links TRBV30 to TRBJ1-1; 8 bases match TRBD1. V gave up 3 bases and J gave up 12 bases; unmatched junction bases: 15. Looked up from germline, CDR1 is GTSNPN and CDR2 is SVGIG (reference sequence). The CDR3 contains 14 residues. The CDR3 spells CAWSLLGGQAATFF. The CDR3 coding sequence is TGTGCCTGGAGCCTTCTAGGGGGACAGGCCGCGACTTTCTTT.